Below, 10 T cell receptor beta chains from the same sample are listed, as sequenced in a study of shared clonotypes between healthy human individuals. The table came from immunoSEQ multiplex PCR; TCRdb's copy has only in-frame clones and leaves some out. The sample has hundreds of thousands of clones, about 95% seen once. Sequences were obtained from naive CD4+ T cells sorted from blood. Subset in this sample: CD45RA+ positively selected. The receptors were gathered from a woman in her twenties or thirties in good health.

The rearrangement uses TRBV10-1 and TRBJ2-7; D remains ambiguous. Trimming took 3 bases from V and 6 from J, leaving 15 bases between them. The CDR3 consists of 14 residues. Germline loops: CDR1 WNHNN, CDR2 SYGVQD (reference sequence). The CDR3: CASSDRSPVGEQYF. The DNA of the CDR3 is TGCGCCAGCAGTGATCGGTCGCCGGTAGGCGAGCAGTACTTC.

The chain uses TRBV29-1 and TRBJ2-1, with 8 bases aligning to TRBD2. With V trimmed by 4 bases and J by 9 bases, 2 bases remained unmatched. This CDR3 is built from 11 residues. In germline, CDR1 is SQVTM, CDR2 ANQGSEA. The CDR3 protein is CSVGGTSEQFF. For the CDR3, the DNA is TGCAGCGTTGGTGGGACTAGTGAGCAGTTCTTC.

The CDR3 loop reads CAITRTANYGYTF. Written as DNA, the CDR3 is TGTGCCATCACCAGGACAGCTAACTATGGCTACACCTTC. This chain links TRBV10-3 with TRBJ1-2; TRBD1 is a possible D gene (6 bases). Germline V gene lookup returns CDR1 ENHRY and CDR2 SYGVKD. V gave up 7 bases and J gave up 0 bases, with 9 bases separating them. The CDR3 consists of 13 residues.

V is TRBV7-6 and J is TRBJ2-6; the match to TRBD2 covers 9 bases. The CDR3 is 20 residues long. Trimming took 6 bases from V and 0 from J; bases not matched to a gene: 15. Germline V gene data show CDR1 as SGHVS and CDR2 as FNYEAQ. The CDR3 DNA reads as TGTGCCAGCAGTTTGACCCCTTCCGGGACTAGCCTCTCTGGGGCCAACGTCCTGACTTTC. Its protein is CASSLTPSGTSLSGANVLTF.

Only one count was recorded for this clone. The chain is built from TRBV7-9 and TRBJ1-1, with D unresolved. The germline gives CDR1 SEHNR, CDR2 FQNEAQ (reference sequence). The CDR3 runs 13 residues. Trimming took 1 base from V and 4 from J, leaving 7 bases between them. The DNA for the CDR3 is TGTGCCAGCAGCTTAGGATCGACCACTGAAGCTTTCTTT. It encodes CASSLGSTTEAFF.

The chain joins TRBV2 to TRBJ1-4, with 10 bases fitting TRBD1. The ends lost 7 bases at V and 6 bases at J; junction bases unmatched: 8. Germline assignment: CDR1 SNHLY and CDR2 FYNNEI. CDR3 length: 15 residues. For the CDR3, the DNA is TGTGCCAGCACCGGGGACAGGGGCGGTGATGAAAAACTGTTTTTT. It specifies CASTGDRGGDEKLFF.

This CDR3 is CASSWDSITDTQYF. The CDR3 nucleotides are TGTGCCAGCTCATGGGACTCTATCACAGATACGCAGTATTTT. The rearrangement uses TRBV18 and TRBJ2-3; maybe TRBD2 (6 bases). Germline CDR1 KGHSH, CDR2 LQKENI. This CDR3 contains 14 residues. V shed 5 bases and J shed 2 bases, with 11 bases lying between them.

The rearrangement links TRBV25-1 to TRBJ2-3, with 7 bases aligning to TRBD1. V lost 5 bases, J lost 5 bases, and 7 bases stayed unmatched. Germline CDR1 reads MGHDK; CDR2 reads SYGVNS. The CDR3 length is 14 residues. The CDR3 region is CASSPRGREDTQYF. In nucleotides, the CDR3 is TGTGCCAGCAGTCCGAGGGGGCGCGAAGATACGCAGTATTTT. The complete variable domain, with remaining parts taken from reference TRBV25-1 and TRBJ2-3, reads EADIYQTPRYLVIGTGKKITLECSQTMGHDKMYWYQQDPGMELHLIHYSYGVNSTEKGDLSSESTVSRIRTEHFPLTLESARPSHTSQYLCASSPRGREDTQYFGPGTRLTVL.

V usage is TRBV5-4 and J usage is TRBJ1-1; 10 bases match TRBD1. The junction had 4 bases not matched to a gene; V was cut back by 1 base and J by 1 base. CDR1 and CDR2 from the germline V gene are SGHNT and YYREEE (reference sequence). This CDR3 has 16 residues. The CDR3 DNA follows: TGTGCCAGCAGCTTGTATCGGGACAGGGGGAACACTGAAGCTTTCTTT. This gives the protein CASSLYRDRGNTEAFF.

This chain connects TRBV5-1 to TRBJ2-7; no firm D call. The CDR3 length is 15 residues. V lost 0 bases and J lost 1, with 11 bases in between. Germline values: CDR1 SGHRS, CDR2 YFSETQ. The CDR3 protein is CASSLVSRLSYEQYF. CDR3 nucleotides: TGCGCCAGCAGCTTGGTTTCCCGGTTATCCTACGAGCAGTACTTC.